The T cell receptor beta chain described here comes from a study of vaccination and CD4 T cells after COVID-19. For the study at large: Median time from second vaccine dose to sampling was 72 days (14 to 241). Cells were stimulated with overlapping spike peptide pools from SARS-CoV-2, HCoV-NL63, HCoV-OC43 and HCoV-229E.

This clonotype occurred a few times. Its antigen is unknown. Cultured CD4+ T cells had their DNA profiled by the Oncomine TCR Beta short-read assay. One entry per CDR3 protein, called by TCRdb with MiXCR from the PCR reads. The sample shows about 21,000 distinct CDR3 sequences, roughly half of them seen only once. The treatment denotes: roughly 10-day PBMC culture with coronavirus spike peptide pools or control peptides (ViraFEST assay). The V gene's germline CDR1 is SEHNR and CDR2 FQNEAQ (reference sequence). The CDR3 length is 14 residues. V was pared by 5 bases and J by 4 bases, with 5 bases of the junction left unmatched.

The receptor's source is a human donor who had recovered from COVID-19. This chain joins TRBV7-9 and TRBJ2-1; 7 bases are shared with TRBD1. Sequencing used CD4+ T cells from blood, cultured in vitro. The CDR3 bases are TGTGCCAGCAGCACCGGGACAGTGTACAATGAGCAGTTCTTC. Its protein is CASSTGTVYNEQFF. The complete variable domain, with remaining parts taken from reference TRBV7-9 and TRBJ2-1, reads DTGVSQNPRHKITKRGQNVTFRCDPISEHNRLYWYRQTLGQGPEFLTYFQNEAQLEKSRLLSDRFSAERPKGSFSTLEIQRTEQGDSAMYLCASSTGTVYNEQFFGPGTRLTVL.